This TCR beta chain comes out of a study of blood T cell repertoires in COVID-19. The overall study: Samples of COVID-19 (acute and convalescent) were obtained from the United States, Italy and Spain. The cDNA or gDNA used as material had been derived from T cells, B-cell-depleted T cells, or PBMCs.

Original handling: Estimates of nucleated cell counts were drawn from the amplification of reference gene primers. Assay used: immunoSEQ multiplex PCR; TCRdb lists only in-frame clones, some missing. The DNA was the basis for D and trimming; V, J and clone size are from that table. This sample has 100,000 to 150,000 clones; about 82% occur once, and the top ten carry approximately 5%. Looked up from germline, CDR1 is SGHRS and CDR2 is YFSETQ. The CDR3 sequence is 15 residues long. V shed 2 bases, J shed 9 bases, and the junction held 8 bases outside the gene matches. Material for sequencing was peripheral blood. This receptor was taken from a human donor in a cohort sampled during active COVID-19. The chain recombines TRBV5-1 with TRBJ2-1; 10 bases match TRBD2. The CDR3 DNA reads TGCGCCAGCAGCTTTACGCTAGCGGGAGAGGGTGAGCAGTTCTTC. Protein product: CASSFTLAGEGEQFF.